This is a list of T cell receptor beta chains from one sample in a study of cytomegalovirus exposure and HLA in healthy donors. The method was immunoSEQ multiplex PCR; TCRdb's version includes in-frame clones alone and lacks a portion of them. The sample holds 90,000 to 150,000 clones, roughly four fifths seen once. The sample was PBMCs. These receptors came from a man between 35 and 55 years old in good health and CMV-seronegative. Each CDR3 is given with its conserved first and last residue. The D gene is left open where the match is weak. The listing skips clone size in some rows; elsewhere it reads once, few, many or a size class.

DNA | CDR3 | length | J | size | V | D
TGTGCCAGCAGGCCTCCGGGACTATCTCCCACAGATACGCAGTATTTT | CASRPPGLSPTDTQYF | 16 | TRBJ2-3 | . | TRBV2 | TRBD2
TGTGCCAGCTCACCAGACAGGTCAGTTGAAGCTTTCTTT | CASSPDRSVEAFF | 13 | TRBJ1-1 | . | TRBV18 | .
TGTGCCAGCGGGACAGCCTTAACGAGTGGCTACACCTTC | CASGTALTSGYTF | 13 | TRBJ1-2 | . | TRBV2 | TRBD1
TGTGCCAGCAGCTCCGGTAATCAGCCCCAGCATTTT | CASSSGNQPQHF | 12 | TRBJ1-5 | once | TRBV28 | .
TGTGCCAGCAGCTTAGGGACTAGCGGGATCACAGATACGCAGTATTTT | CASSLGTSGITDTQYF | 16 | TRBJ2-3 | . | TRBV13 | TRBD2
TGTGCCAGCAGCCGGTCGGGCGGGAGGCAAGAGACCCAGTACTTC | CASSRSGGRQETQYF | 15 | TRBJ2-5 | once | TRBV7-2 | TRBD2
TGTGCCAGTAGTATTTCCCCGGACACTGAAGCTTTCTTT | CASSISPDTEAFF | 13 | TRBJ1-1 | . | TRBV19 | .
TGTGCCAGCAGTTTATATGGGGACAGCAGTAAAAACATTCAGTACTTC | CASSLYGDSSKNIQYF | 16 | TRBJ2-4 | few | TRBV28 | TRBD1
TGTGCCAGCAGCCCTCGGGACATCCACTATGGCTACACCTTC | CASSPRDIHYGYTF | 14 | TRBJ1-2 | . | TRBV7-9 | .
TGTGCCAGCAGCTTAAATATTGGAGGGGGCGTTTCATTAAGGGGGAATGAGCAGTTCTTC | CASSLNIGGGVSLRGNEQFF | 20 | TRBJ2-1 | . | TRBV7-3 | .
TGCAGCGTTCAAGAAAGGAGCCCGGGGGAGCTGTTTTTT | CSVQERSPGELFF | 13 | TRBJ2-2 | . | TRBV29-1 | .
TGTGCCAGCAGTGTCGCCCGGGGACAGGGGAGTCAGCCCCAGCATTTT | CASSVARGQGSQPQHF | 16 | TRBJ1-5 | once | TRBV2 | TRBD1
TGCGCCAGCAGCCCTAGCGGGGGGACATCCGAGCAGTACTTC | CASSPSGGTSEQYF | 14 | TRBJ2-7 | . | TRBV5-1 | TRBD2
TGCAGCGTTGAACAGGGGTCCTATGGCTACACCTTC | CSVEQGSYGYTF | 12 | TRBJ1-2 | . | TRBV29-1 | .
TGCGCCAGCAGCCAAGATCTTACATCTGGGGCCAACGTCCTGACTTTC | CASSQDLTSGANVLTF | 16 | TRBJ2-6 | few | TRBV4-3 | .
TGTGCCAGTAGTGGGACAGGGGGGGTGAACACTGAAGCTTTCTTT | CASSGTGGVNTEAFF | 15 | TRBJ1-1 | once | TRBV19 | TRBD1
TGTGCCAGCAGCCGAGGCGGGACAGGGGTAGATACGCAGTATTTT | CASSRGGTGVDTQYF | 15 | TRBJ2-3 | . | TRBV7-9 | TRBD1
TGTGCCAGCAGCCCCGGGACTAGCGGGTTGCGGTACGAGCAGTACTTC | CASSPGTSGLRYEQYF | 16 | TRBJ2-7 | . | TRBV5-4 | TRBD2
TGTGCCAGCAGCCCGCTGACAGCGACCTACGAGCAGTACTTC | CASSPLTATYEQYF | 14 | TRBJ2-7 | . | TRBV7-9 | .
TGTGCCAGCTCACCTAGTTCAAAGGCTGGGTCCGGTCCTGACAGGGTGTGTCCCGGGGAGCTGTTTTTT | CASSPSSKAGSGPDRVCPGELFF | 23 | TRBJ2-2 | . | TRBV18 | TRBD1
TGTGCCAGCAGCTTAGTTTCCGGGAGGAATGAGCAGTTCTTC | CASSLVSGRNEQFF | 14 | TRBJ2-1 | few | TRBV11-2 | TRBD2
TGTGCCAGCAGCCCCGGGACTAGCCGAGCTAGCACAGATACGCAGTATTTT | CASSPGTSRASTDTQYF | 17 | TRBJ2-3 | . | TRBV5-4 | TRBD2
TGTGCCTGGAGTGTTGGGGGGGCCAGTTACGAGCAGTACTTC | CAWSVGGASYEQYF | 14 | TRBJ2-7 | . | TRBV30 | .
TGTGCCTGGAGTCGCAGGGGGACTCAGGGTGGTTATGGCTACACCTTC | CAWSRRGTQGGYGYTF | 16 | TRBJ1-2 | . | TRBV30 | TRBD1
TGTGCCAGCAGGGTGGACAGGGGTCAGCCCCAGCATTTT | CASRVDRGQPQHF | 13 | TRBJ1-5 | . | TRBV6-5 | TRBD1
TGTGCCAGCAGCTTGGCAGGGGACGGATGGTCTGAAAAACTGTTTTTT | CASSLAGDGWSEKLFF | 16 | TRBJ1-4 | . | TRBV5-4 | .
TGTGCCAGCAGTTACTTGGCCTTGAACACCGGGGAGCTGTTTTTT | CASSYLALNTGELFF | 15 | TRBJ2-2 | . | TRBV6-5 | .
TGTGCCAGTAGTACACCCGCCGGGACAGGGGGTGAGACCCAGTACTTC | CASSTPAGTGGETQYF | 16 | TRBJ2-5 | . | TRBV19 | TRBD1
TGCAGCGTTCTACAGCAGATGAACACTGAAGCTTTCTTT | CSVLQQMNTEAFF | 13 | TRBJ1-1 | . | TRBV29-1 | .
TGTGCCAGCAGCTTCCCTGACAGGGGAGCTGAAGCTTTCTTT | CASSFPDRGAEAFF | 14 | TRBJ1-1 | . | TRBV7-9 | TRBD1
TGTGCCAGCAGCACCCTCTGGACAGGGGACAGTGACGAGCAGTACTTC | CASSTLWTGDSDEQYF | 16 | TRBJ2-7 | . | TRBV7-9 | TRBD1
TGTGCCAGCAGTTCTCGACTAGCGGGAGGGTACAATGAGCAGTTCTTC | CASSSRLAGGYNEQFF | 16 | TRBJ2-1 | once | TRBV6-5 | TRBD2
TGCGCCAGCAGCCAAGGAGCGGGGGCAAGAGGAAACACCATATATTTT | CASSQGAGARGNTIYF | 16 | TRBJ1-3 | once | TRBV4-1 | .
TGCAGCGTTGAACAGGCTAGCACAGATACGCAGTATTTT | CSVEQASTDTQYF | 13 | TRBJ2-3 | once | TRBV29-1 | .
TGTGCCACCAGCAGAGATCGAGCAACTGAAGCTTTCTTT | CATSRDRATEAFF | 13 | TRBJ1-1 | once | TRBV15 | .
TGTGCCAGCTCACCGACGAACAGGGTTAGGACTGAAGCTTTCTTT | CASSPTNRVRTEAFF | 15 | TRBJ1-1 | . | TRBV18 | .
TGTGCCAGCAGCCTCTATCGACAGTTAAGCTCCTACAATGAGCAGTTCTTC | CASSLYRQLSSYNEQFF | 17 | TRBJ2-1 | . | TRBV9 | .
TGTGCCAGTAGTAGAACAGGGGAGGCCGGGGAGCTGTTTTTT | CASSRTGEAGELFF | 14 | TRBJ2-2 | . | TRBV19 | .
TGTGCCAGCAAAGTACAGGGGGCTCCCTACAATGAGCAGTTCTTC | CASKVQGAPYNEQFF | 15 | TRBJ2-1 | . | TRBV7-8 | TRBD1
TGTGCCAGCAGTAGGACTAGCGGGACCTACAATGAGCAGTTCTTC | CASSRTSGTYNEQFF | 15 | TRBJ2-1 | . | TRBV27 | TRBD2
TGCGCCAGCAGCTGGGGGGACAGCCAGGGGGAAAAACTGTTTTTT | CASSWGDSQGEKLFF | 15 | TRBJ1-4 | . | TRBV5-1 | TRBD1
TGTGCCAGCAGTGAGGGACGGGAGAAGCAGTTCTTC | CASSEGREKQFF | 12 | TRBJ2-1 | . | TRBV2 | .
TGTGCCACCACGATCAAAGGGGGGGGGAGCACTGAAGCTTTCTTT | CATTIKGGGSTEAFF | 15 | TRBJ1-1 | . | TRBV19 | .
TGTGCCAGCAGCGTAGTTGCGGATTCACCCCTCCACTTT | CASSVVADSPLHF | 13 | TRBJ1-6 | . | TRBV9 | .
TGCGCCAGCAGCTTGAACGGGGTGCTCACTGAAGCTTTCTTT | CASSLNGVLTEAFF | 14 | TRBJ1-1 | . | TRBV5-1 | .
TGCGCCAGCCCGGGGACAGGCTGCTACGAGCAGTACTTC | CASPGTGCYEQYF | 13 | TRBJ2-7 | . | TRBV10-1 | TRBD1
TGTGCCAGCAGTTTGGGGAGGCACTCTGGAAACACCATATATTTT | CASSLGRHSGNTIYF | 15 | TRBJ1-3 | . | TRBV27 | .
TGTGCCAGCAGCTTTGTCCGCCAGAACACAGATACGCAGTATTTT | CASSFVRQNTDTQYF | 15 | TRBJ2-3 | . | TRBV7-9 | .
TGTGCCAGCAGCTTAGTGGGTAGCCCCTTAGCTACCTACGAGCAGTACTTC | CASSLVGSPLATYEQYF | 17 | TRBJ2-7 | once | TRBV7-2 | .
TGTGCCAGCAGTGAGGCGGACAGGGGAAGCGGCTACACCTTC | CASSEADRGSGYTF | 14 | TRBJ1-2 | . | TRBV25-1 | TRBD1
TGCGCCAGCAGCTCGACTAGCGGGGGGGCCTCATACAATGAGCAGTTCTTC | CASSSTSGGASYNEQFF | 17 | TRBJ2-1 | . | TRBV5-1 | TRBD2
TGTGCCAGCAGCTTCGGGGAACATGGCTACACCTTC | CASSFGEHGYTF | 12 | TRBJ1-2 | . | TRBV7-8 | .
TGTGCCAGCAGTGACTCGGGGAGCGGAGGCTCCTACAATGAGCAGTTCTTC | CASSDSGSGGSYNEQFF | 17 | TRBJ2-1 | . | TRBV6-4 | .
TGTGCCAGTACTCAACAGAAACGGGGAGATACGCAGTATTTT | CASTQQKRGDTQYF | 14 | TRBJ2-3 | few | TRBV19 | .
TGTGCCAGCAGCCGGGACAGGGGATTCTCGTACGAGCAGTACTTC | CASSRDRGFSYEQYF | 15 | TRBJ2-7 | . | TRBV5-6 | TRBD1
TGTGCCAGCAGGCCCGGGACACCTAGCCCCTACGAGCAGTACTTC | CASRPGTPSPYEQYF | 15 | TRBJ2-7 | . | TRBV28 | .
TGTGCCAGCAGCTTAGAAAGGTCTCCAAACAGTCAGTACTTC | CASSLERSPNSQYF | 14 | TRBJ2-4 | few | TRBV7-9 | .
TGTGCCAGCAGTCCCCAGGGGTACAATGAGCAGTTCTTC | CASSPQGYNEQFF | 13 | TRBJ2-1 | . | TRBV6-5 | .
TGTGCCAGCAACCTTCAGCAGGGTCTAGACACCTTC | CASNLQQGLDTF | 12 | TRBJ1-2 | . | TRBV28 | .